These 6 T cell receptor beta chains were sequenced from one sample in a study of shared clonotypes between healthy human individuals. Profiling relied on immunoSEQ multiplex PCR, and the TCRdb table lists in-frame clones only, not all of them. The data contain around 720,000 clones, roughly 73% of them singletons. The sequenced sample consisted of memory CD4+ T cells sorted from blood. This sample's subset: CD45RA-negative fraction. These TCRs come from a woman aged 30 to 39 in good health.

Concerning this clone: A much more abundant neighbour one base away suggests this may be a read error. The chain couples TRBV2 to TRBJ2-6, with D uncertain. Germline loops: CDR1 SNHLY, CDR2 FYNNEI. V lost 4 bases, J lost 3 bases, and 1 base lay in between. The CDR3 has 12 residues. In nucleotides, the CDR3 is TGTGCCAGCAGTGGTGGGGCCAACGTCCTGACTTTC. This gives the protein CASSGGANVLTF.

This chain joins TRBV15 and TRBJ2-1; 9 bases are shared with TRBD2. This CDR3 is built from 13 residues. Germline assignment: CDR1 LNHNV and CDR2 YYDKDF (reference sequence). V shed 3 bases and J 13 bases; nucleotides not matched to a gene: 7. CDR3: CATSRGTGTSQFF. CDR3 DNA: TGTGCCACCAGCAGGGGTACCGGGACTAGCCAGTTCTTC.

This clone was observed many times. V gene TRBV7-8 combines with J gene TRBJ2-1; possibly TRBD1 for D (7 bases). The CDR3 extends over 16 amino acids. V shed 1 base and J shed 9 bases, with 19 bases lying between them. Germline V gene data show CDR1 as SGHVS and CDR2 as FQNEAQ. CDR3 bases: TGTGCCAGCAGCTTAGATAGCCAGGGGGGTCGGCCTGAGCAGTTCTTC. Translating it yields CASSLDSQGGRPEQFF.

This clone was seen many times. The chain employs TRBV7-2 and TRBJ2-7; D is undetermined. CDR3 length: 15 residues. Germline loops: CDR1 SGHTA, CDR2 FQGNSA. V was shortened by 4 bases and J by 1 base, with 14 bases between the two germline ends. DNA for the CDR3: TGTGCCAGCAGCTCCGCAGGAGCGACATCCTACGAGCAGTACTTC. Protein sequence: CASSSAGATSYEQYF.

This clone was seen at least ten times. The chain is built from TRBV25-1 and TRBJ2-7; D remains ambiguous. Trimming took off 4 bases at V and 2 bases at J, with 18 bases between the two ends. CDR3 length: 16 residues. Germline values: CDR1 MGHDK, CDR2 SYGVNS. The CDR3 coding sequence is TGTGCCAGCAGTGCCCTCACAGAGGACGAGACCTACGAGCAGTACTTC. As protein: CASSALTEDETYEQYF.

This rearrangement joins TRBV10-2 to TRBJ2-2; unclear D gene. V shed 3 bases and J shed 7 bases, with 12 bases lying between them. Germline lookup yields CDR1 WSHSY and CDR2 SAAADI. The CDR3 covers 14 residues. The CDR3 region is CASSELRVIGELFF. The CDR3 coding sequence is TGCGCCAGCAGTGAATTAAGGGTGATCGGGGAGCTGTTTTTT.